Below, 30 T cell receptor beta chains from the same sample are listed, as sequenced in a study of chemoradiotherapy in HPV16-positive cancers. Generated by immunoSEQ multiplex PCR, the TCRdb table keeps only in-frame clones and is missing some. The profile covers 20,000 or so clones, with 75% to 90% appearing a single time and over 4.5% taken by the ten largest. The sequenced sample was blood, obtained from a patient who underwent chemoradiotherapy. Source of these receptors: a human donor with HPV-associated anogenital cancer.

Within the sample, this clone is medium-sized. The J gene is TRBJ2-7, the V gene TRBV18; 10 positions agree with TRBD1. The CDR3 contains 16 residues. The germline CDR1 and CDR2 sequences are KGHSH and LQKENI. Trimming cost V 3 bases and J 4 bases; bases outside gene matches: 9. CDR3 coding DNA: TGTGCCAGCTCACCTCCCGGGACAGGGGTTTTATACGAGCAGTACTTC. Translating it yields CASSPPGTGVLYEQYF.

The chain is built from TRBV19 and TRBJ1-1; 7 positions match TRBD1. V shed 4 bases and J 1 base; nucleotides not matched to a gene: 9. The V gene's germline CDR1 is LNHDA and CDR2 SQIVND (reference sequence). The CDR3 sequence is 16 residues long. The CDR3 spells CASSNGNRGGNTEAFF. The CDR3 DNA is TGTGCCAGTAGTAACGGGAACAGGGGAGGGAACACTGAAGCTTTCTTT.

The rearrangement joins TRBV5-6 to TRBJ2-7; D is possibly TRBD1 (6 bases). The CDR3 consists of 17 residues. Germline loops: CDR1 SGHDT, CDR2 YYEEEE. V was clipped by 3 bases and J by 1 base, with 20 bases between them. CDR3 loop: CASSSSLGSDSSYEQYF. The CDR3 DNA reads as TGTGCCAGCAGCTCCAGCTTAGGGTCGGACAGTTCCTACGAGCAGTACTTC. The entire variable domain, with the rest obtained from reference TRBV5-6 and TRBJ2-7, is as follows: DAGVTQSPTHLIKTRGQQVTLRCSPKSGHDTVSWYQQALGQGPQFIFQYYEEEERQRGNFPDRFSGHQFPNYSSELNVNALLLGDSALYLCASSSSLGSDSSYEQYFGPGTRLTVT.

The CDR3 reads CASSVLRGTYEQYF. For the CDR3, the DNA is TGTGCCAGCAGTGTCCTACGGGGGACCTACGAGCAGTACTTC. The chain links TRBV6-1 to TRBJ2-7, with D tentatively TRBD2 (6 bases). Trimming shortened V by 4 bases and J by 2 bases, and 12 bases separated the two germline ends. This CDR3 has 14 amino acids. Germline V CDR1 and CDR2: MNHNS, SASEGT.

The chain employs TRBV29-1 and TRBJ2-7; TRBD2 agrees at 10 bases. The CDR3 length is 15 residues. J lost 4 bases, V lost 6 bases, and 12 bases had no gene match. The V gene's germline CDR1 is SQVTM and CDR2 ANQGSEA. Written as DNA, the CDR3 is TGCAGCGTCGTTGGAGCGGGAGGGTTCGGGTACGAGCAGTACTTC. As protein: CSVVGAGGFGYEQYF.

The rearrangement links TRBV19 to TRBJ2-1; 9 bases agree with TRBD2. The V gene's germline CDR1 is LNHDA and CDR2 SQIVND (reference sequence). The CDR3 sequence is 13 residues long. Germline trimming cut 2 bases from V and 10 bases from J; bases unmatched to any gene: 3. The CDR3, as DNA: TGTGCCAGTAGTATAAGGACTAGCGCCGAGCAGTTCTTC. It yields the protein CASSIRTSAEQFF.

V is TRBV5-4 and J is TRBJ2-7; D gene unclear. The CDR3 runs to 14 residues. V was trimmed by 0 bases and J by 2 bases, leaving 9 bases between them. Germline-derived CDR1 and CDR2 are SGHNT and YYREEE (reference sequence). CDR3 nucleotides: TGTGCCAGCAGCTTGGCCTTAAACCCCTACGAGCAGTACTTC. The encoded protein is CASSLALNPYEQYF.

The V gene is TRBV27, the J gene TRBJ1-1, with TRBD1 matching 8 bases. Germline CDR1 MNHEY, CDR2 SMNVEV (reference sequence). The CDR3 has 15 residues. V trimming: 4 bases; J trimming: 5 bases; junction bases outside the gene matches: 9. The DNA for the CDR3 is TGTGCCAGCAGTTCAGACCCGACAGGGGAGACTGAAGCTTTCTTT. Its protein product is CASSSDPTGETEAFF.

This clone has only a few counts. This sequence joins TRBV13 and TRBJ2-1; weak D call: TRBD2 (6 bases). This CDR3 region has 16 residues. CDR1 is PRHDT and CDR2 is FYEKMQ in the germline V gene (reference sequence). V was pared by 4 bases and J by 6 bases, with 19 bases between. Here the CDR3 DNA reads TGTGCCAGCAGCTCACTCGGGAGTCGGGTCTCCAATGAGCAGTTCTTC. Residues: CASSSLGSRVSNEQFF.

The chain joins TRBV7-2 to TRBJ2-2; D gene uncertain. The CDR3 is 15 residues long. Trimming shortened V by 0 bases and J by 1 base, and 6 bases separated the two germline ends. Germline V gene sequence: CDR1 SGHTA, CDR2 FQGNSA. The CDR3 sequence: CASSLAQVNTGELFF. In DNA form, the CDR3 reads TGTGCCAGCAGCTTAGCGCAGGTGAACACCGGGGAGCTGTTTTTT. Together with reference TRBV7-2 and TRBJ2-2, the CDR3 gives the full variable domain: GAGVSQSPSNKVTEKGKDVELRCDPISGHTALYWYRQSLGQGLEFLIYFQGNSAPDKSGLPSDRFSAERTGGSVSTLTIQRTQQEDSAVYLCASSLAQVNTGELFFGEGSRLTVL.

V is TRBV25-1 and J is TRBJ1-6; D unresolved. CDR3 size: 15 residues. From germline, CDR1 is MGHDK and CDR2 SYGVNS. V was cut by 5 bases and J by 7 bases, with 15 bases left in between. For the CDR3, the DNA is TGTGCCAGCAGTCCGGTCGGACGGGGAAATTCACCCCTCCACTTT. Protein: CASSPVGRGNSPLHF.

This clone was recorded a few times. The gene calls are TRBV11-2 and TRBJ1-3; 7 positions agree with TRBD1. J lost 0 bases, V lost 6 bases, and 8 bases had no gene match. The CDR3 runs to 16 residues. CDR1 is SGHAT, CDR2 FQNNGV, per germline. DNA of the CDR3: TGTGCCAGCAGTCGAACAGGGGCACTCTCTGGAAACACCATATATTTT. It is translated as CASSRTGALSGNTIYF.

The gene calls are TRBV7-9 and TRBJ1-6; D is ambiguous. Germline CDR1 SEHNR, CDR2 FQNEAQ (reference sequence). CDR3 length: 15 residues. V lost 5 bases and J 7 bases, leaving 15 bases between the germline ends. The CDR3 loop reads CASSRVQAQNSPLHF. In nucleotides, the CDR3 is TGTGCCAGCAGCCGAGTGCAGGCCCAGAATTCACCCCTCCACTTT.

The J gene is TRBJ2-7, the V gene TRBV13, with 8 bases that match TRBD2. The CDR3 runs to 15 residues. Trimming at V came to 5 bases and at J to 4 bases, leaving 10 bases not matched to a gene. Germline values: CDR1 PRHDT, CDR2 FYEKMQ (reference sequence). DNA of the CDR3: TGTGCCAGCAGCCACCAGGCGACTAGCGAGTACGAGCAGTACTTC. It translates to CASSHQATSEYEQYF.

The chain recombines TRBV5-1 with TRBJ2-3; 8 nucleotides line up with TRBD2. V trimming: 0 bases; J trimming: 0 bases; junction bases outside the gene matches: 3. This CDR3 spans 16 amino acids. Germline-derived CDR1 and CDR2 are SGHRS and YFSETQ. For the CDR3, the DNA is TGCGCCAGCAGCTTGGTGACGGGAGGGAGCACAGATACGCAGTATTTT. Translating gives CASSLVTGGSTDTQYF.

The chain employs TRBV4-1 and TRBJ2-7, with 8 bases that match TRBD2. This CDR3 is built from 15 residues. Germline loops: CDR1 MGHRA, CDR2 YSYEKL. J was trimmed by 2 bases and V by 0 bases; bases with no gene match: 3. The CDR3 reads CASSQETGRAYEQYF. The CDR3 DNA reads TGCGCCAGCAGCCAAGAGACCGGGAGGGCCTACGAGCAGTACTTC.

The chain joins TRBV6-1 to TRBJ1-1; D is unresolved. Trimming stripped 1 base from V and 0 bases from J, with 6 bases between. CDR3 size: 14 residues. The V gene's germline CDR1 is MNHNS and CDR2 SASEGT. CDR3 nucleotide sequence: TGTGCCAGCAGTGAAGTACAGATGAACACTGAAGCTTTCTTT. Translated, it gives CASSEVQMNTEAFF.

The chain has TRBV19 and TRBJ2-3; D possibly matches TRBD1 or TRBD2 (5 bases each). CDR3 length: 15 amino acids. Looked up from germline, CDR1 is LNHDA and CDR2 is SQIVND (reference sequence). The germline V and J ends were trimmed by 5 bases and 0 bases, with 12 bases remaining between them. CDR3 region: CASSLTRGSTDTQYF. The CDR3 DNA sequence: TGTGCCAGTAGTCTAACCCGGGGCAGCACAGATACGCAGTATTTT.

The chain has TRBV10-3 and TRBJ2-1, with D maybe TRBD2 (6 bases). From germline, CDR1 is ENHRY and CDR2 SYGVKD. The CDR3 has 15 amino acids. The V and J ends lost 2 bases and 8 bases respectively, with 16 bases between them. CDR3 protein: CAISEDSGQWDEQFF. CDR3 sequence (DNA): TGTGCCATCAGTGAGGATAGCGGCCAGTGGGATGAGCAGTTCTTC.

The chain employs TRBV7-2 and TRBJ1-2, with unresolved D. V lost 0 bases to trimming and J lost 1 base, with 9 bases between them. CDR3 length: 15 residues. Germline CDR1 is SGHTA and CDR2 is FQGNSA. The CDR3 nucleotides read TGTGCCAGCAGCTTAGCGAACCACATTAACTATGGCTACACCTTC. It yields the protein CASSLANHINYGYTF.

The CDR3 is CASSEGRASIYEQYF. The DNA for the CDR3 is TGTGCCAGCAGCGAGGGGAGGGCCAGTATTTACGAGCAGTACTTC. V and J are TRBV7-8 and TRBJ2-7, with 7 bases fitting TRBD2. Losses at the gene ends were 5 bases for V and 4 bases for J; bases not matched to a gene: 11. The CDR3 has 15 amino acids. The germline V gene has CDR1 SGHVS and CDR2 FQNEAQ.

This clone was counted a single time. The rearrangement uses TRBV6-6 and TRBJ1-2; D remains unclear. Trimming removed 2 bases at V and 3 bases at J, with 7 bases between. There are 13 residues in the CDR3. Germline CDR1 MNHNY, CDR2 SVGAGI (reference sequence). CDR3 protein: CASSYGKYYGYTF. CDR3 bases: TGTGCCAGCAGTTACGGGAAATACTATGGCTACACCTTC.

A word on this clone: The same CDR3 can be traced to other DNA sequences in this sample. CDR3 in DNA: TGTGCCAGCAGCTTGGACGGTTACAATCAGCCCCAGCATTTT. Translating gives CASSLDGYNQPQHF. The chain has TRBV7-9 and TRBJ1-5; D unclear. CDR3 length: 14 residues. Germline assignment: CDR1 SEHNR and CDR2 FQNEAQ (reference sequence). With 3 bases removed from V and 3 bases from J, the gap between germline ends came to 9 bases.

This sequence joins TRBV7-2 and TRBJ1-1; 7 bases line up with TRBD1. Trimming cost V 3 bases and J 1 base; bases outside gene matches: 2. CDR1 SGHTA and CDR2 FQGNSA come from the germline V gene. This CDR3 has 14 amino acids. Here the CDR3 DNA reads TGTGCCAGCAGCTTCCGGACAGGGAACACTGAAGCTTTCTTT. Encoded protein: CASSFRTGNTEAFF.

The chain uses TRBV2 and TRBJ2-1, with 7 bases lining up with TRBD2. Unmatched junction bases numbered 6, after V lost 7 bases and J lost 0 bases. CDR3 size: 15 residues. CDR1 and CDR2 from the germline V gene are SNHLY and FYNNEI. The CDR3 region has the DNA TGTGCCAGCACCTTGGGCGGGAGCTCCTACAATGAGCAGTTCTTC. Translated, it gives CASTLGGSSYNEQFF.

Here the CDR3 reads CASSFSSGSLGQFF. The CDR3 DNA is TGTGCCAGCAGTTTTAGTAGCGGGAGTCTGGGGCAGTTCTTC. This chain connects TRBV28 to TRBJ2-1; 9 nucleotides line up with TRBD2. Germline V gene lookup returns CDR1 MDHEN and CDR2 SYDVKM. With V trimmed by 3 bases and J by 12 bases, 9 bases remained unmatched. The CDR3 sequence is 14 residues long.

CDR3 protein: CASSQDEVEGWTEAFF. In DNA form, the CDR3 reads TGCGCCAGCAGCCAAGACGAGGTGGAGGGGTGGACTGAAGCTTTCTTT. J is TRBJ1-1 and V is TRBV4-1, with a weak D call TRBD1 (5 bases). The V end lost 0 bases, the J end lost 5 bases, and 16 bases lay between the germline ends. Germline-derived CDR1 and CDR2 are MGHRA and YSYEKL. This CDR3 has 16 amino acids.

The CDR3 is CASSLVGRLTGGTGELFF. Written as DNA, the CDR3 is TGTGCCAGCAGCTTAGTTGGCCGGTTGACAGGGGGCACCGGGGAGCTGTTTTTT. V and J are TRBV7-3 and TRBJ2-2; the match to TRBD1 covers 9 bases. The CDR3 is 18 residues long. The V gene's germline CDR1 is SGHTA and CDR2 FQGTGA. V was clipped by 2 bases and J by 4 bases; unmatched bases: 11.

This clone was seen only once. This CDR3 is CASSQGGGVANEKLFF. For the CDR3, the DNA is TGCGCCAGCAGCCAAGGAGGGGGGGTGGCTAATGAAAAACTGTTTTTT. The J gene is TRBJ1-4, the V gene TRBV4-1, with a weak D call TRBD1 (6 bases). CDR1 is MGHRA and CDR2 is YSYEKL in the germline V gene. The CDR3 loop spans 16 amino acids. V dropped 1 base and J dropped 3 bases, with 12 bases sitting between them.

The J gene is TRBJ1-5, the V gene TRBV29-1, with D maybe TRBD1 (5 bases). The CDR3 extends over 15 amino acids. The V end was cut by 4 bases, the J end by 4 bases, with 17 bases between. CDR1 and CDR2 (germline): SQVTM, ANQGSEA. The CDR3 spells CSVAATGGFNQPQHF. The CDR3, as DNA: TGCAGCGTTGCCGCTACGGGGGGGTTTAATCAGCCCCAGCATTTT.